This entry concerns a single TCR beta chain. This table comes from immunoSEQ multiplex PCR, and its TCRdb copy is limited to in-frame clones, with some not included. The table includes some 130,000 clones, about 90% detected once. These data belong to a study of T cell responses to AZD1222 COVID-19 vaccine. Sequenced material: peripheral blood, taken on day 0 of AZD1222 vaccination. The sequence was obtained from an adult in good health.

Here the CDR3 DNA reads TGTGCCTGGAGTGTAAGAGGGATTAGCACAGATACGCAGTATTTT. Protein: CAWSVRGISTDTQYF. J is TRBJ2-3 and V is TRBV30; D may be TRBD2 (5 bases). The CDR3 sequence is 15 residues long. Germline CDR1 reads GTSNPN; CDR2 reads SVGIG (reference sequence). The V end was cut by 0 bases, the J end by 0 bases, with 10 bases between.